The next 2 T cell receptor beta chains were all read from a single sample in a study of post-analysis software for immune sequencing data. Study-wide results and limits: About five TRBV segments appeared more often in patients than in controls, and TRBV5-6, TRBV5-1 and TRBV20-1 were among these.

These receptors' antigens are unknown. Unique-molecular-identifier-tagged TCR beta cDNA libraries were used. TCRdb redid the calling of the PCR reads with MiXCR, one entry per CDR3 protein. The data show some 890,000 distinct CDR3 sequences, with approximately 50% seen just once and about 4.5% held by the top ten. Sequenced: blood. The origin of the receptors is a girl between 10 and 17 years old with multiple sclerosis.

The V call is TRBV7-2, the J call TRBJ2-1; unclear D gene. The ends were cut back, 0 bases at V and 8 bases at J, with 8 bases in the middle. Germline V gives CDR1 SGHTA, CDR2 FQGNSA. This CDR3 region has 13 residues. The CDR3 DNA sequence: TGTGCCAGCAGCTTAGCAGGGATCCATGAGCAGTTCTTC. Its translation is CASSLAGIHEQFF.

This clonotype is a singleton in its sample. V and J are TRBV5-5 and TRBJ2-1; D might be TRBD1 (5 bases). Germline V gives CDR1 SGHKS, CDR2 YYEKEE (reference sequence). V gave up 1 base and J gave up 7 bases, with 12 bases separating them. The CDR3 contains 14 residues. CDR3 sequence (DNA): TGTGCCAGCAGCTTGTGGGGCATTGGGAATGAGCAGTTCTTC. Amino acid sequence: CASSLWGIGNEQFF.